These 7 T cell receptor beta chains originate from one sample sequenced in a study of blood T cell repertoires in COVID-19. TCRdb's table, derived via immunoSEQ multiplex PCR, lists solely in-frame clones and lacks some. The data contain around 260,000 clones, approximately 83% of them seen just once; the ten biggest clones take up less than 20%. The sequencing sample was made of peripheral blood. The receptors were gathered from an older person with COVID-19, enrolled during active disease.

The rearrangement links TRBV7-3 to TRBJ2-3; D not resolved. The V end was cut by 5 bases, the J end by 6 bases, with 15 bases between. This CDR3 is 14 amino acids long. In germline, CDR1 is SGHTA, CDR2 FQGTGA. Written as DNA, the CDR3 is TGTGCCAGCAGCCCACGGCGGATGCCGGATACGCAGTATTTT. It specifies CASSPRRMPDTQYF.

This chain uses TRBV7-7 with TRBJ1-3; TRBD1 matches at 8 bases. Germline V gives CDR1 SSHAT, CDR2 FNYEAQ (reference sequence). With 5 bases clipped from V and 4 bases from J, the junction kept 7 bases outside the gene matches. The CDR3 is made up of 15 amino acids. Here the CDR3 reads CASSLDRGEGNTIYF. As DNA, the CDR3 is TGTGCCAGCAGCCTTGACAGGGGTGAGGGAAACACCATATATTTT. The whole variable domain, remainder taken from reference TRBV7-7 and TRBJ1-3, is GAGVSQSPRYKVTKRGQDVTLRCDPISSHATLYWYQQALGQGPEFLTYFNYEAQPDKSGLPSDRFSAERPEGSISTLTIQRTEQRDSAMYRCASSLDRGEGNTIYFGEGSWLTVV.

The rearrangement uses TRBV25-1 and TRBJ1-2; possible D gene TRBD1, 5 bases. V shed 2 bases and J shed 6 bases, with 13 bases lying between them. Germline V gene data show CDR1 as MGHDK and CDR2 as SYGVNS. The CDR3 is 14 residues long. In nucleotides, the CDR3 is TGTGCCAGCAGTGAAGGCGGCAGGGAGGATGGCTACACCTTC. This translates into CASSEGGREDGYTF.

V and J are TRBV11-3 and TRBJ2-1; tentatively, D is TRBD1 (5 bases). In germline, CDR1 is SGHNT, CDR2 YENEEA. The germline V and J ends were trimmed by 4 bases and 9 bases, with 19 bases remaining between them. This CDR3 is 15 amino acids long. As DNA, the CDR3 is TGTGCCAGCAGCTCCAGAGGTCCAGGGCTAGGTGAGCAGTTCTTC. Protein: CASSSRGPGLGEQFF.

This chain uses TRBV5-8 with TRBJ2-2, with TRBD2 as a possible D gene (5 bases). Trimming stripped 6 bases from V and 1 base from J, with 19 bases between. This CDR3 is built from 17 residues. Germline V gene data show CDR1 as SGHTS and CDR2 as YDEGEE. The chain's CDR3 is CASTPTDDYLNTGELFF. CDR3 DNA sequence: TGTGCCAGCACCCCAACTGATGACTACTTGAACACCGGGGAGCTGTTTTTT.

Of note for this clone: One end of the junction fails to match germline, which may point to a read error. The chain uses TRBV19 and TRBJ1-1, with D tentatively TRBD1 (5 bases). The CDR3 covers 14 residues. Germline CDR1 LNHDA, CDR2 SQIVND (reference sequence). The CDR3 DNA reads TGTGCCAGCAGTATCCGGCAGGGATGGACTGAAGCTTTCTTT. Protein product: CASSIRQGWTEAFF.

The chain recombines TRBV21-1 with TRBJ1-4; TRBD1 was called by the table and not checked on the DNA. TRBV21-1 corresponds to a pseudogene. The CDR3 extends over 15 amino acids. Written as DNA, the CDR3 is TGTGCCAGCAGGATCAAGACAGGGGGAAGCGAAAAACTGTTTTTT. The encoded protein is CASRIKTGGSEKLFF.